What follows describes a single TCR beta chain. Its antigen is not identified. This sample was included in a study of T-cell memory formation after mild COVID-19. Study-wide context: Most TCR clusters belonged to a single donor. Whole-study findings and limits: Mainly in CM and EM were contracting CD4+ clones; CD8+ were in EMRA.

TCRdb itself ran the 5' RACE reads through MiXCR, one entry per CDR3 protein. The sample holds 300,000 to 400,000 distinct CDR3 sequences, roughly 13% seen once. V gave up 11 bases and J gave up 7 bases; unmatched junction bases: 14. In germline, CDR1 is ENHRY, CDR2 SYGVKD. This CDR3 region has 14 residues. The receptor was derived from a man younger than 35 who had mild COVID-19 (a few samples of this study predate the infection). Cell type and time point are not known. This chain joins TRBV10-3 and TRBJ2-5; 9 nucleotides line up with TRBD2. Sequencing was done on a sample of PBMCs or a T cell subset sorted from them (not recorded which). The CDR3 is CAAGGTAPSGTQYF. The CDR3 region has the DNA TGTGCCGCGGGGGGGACAGCGCCCTCCGGGACCCAGTACTTC.